The sequence of this TCR beta chain was determined in a study of glioma-infiltrating T cells. Using RNA template, CDR3s of TCR alpha and beta were amplified with iRepertoire arm-PCR. TCRdb ran MiXCR on the multiplex PCR reads and lists one entry per CDR3 protein. The data contain thousands of distinct CDR3 sequences, over 25% of them singletons. The CDR3 has 14 amino acids. Germline CDR1 reads LGHDT; CDR2 reads YNNKEL (reference sequence). The V end was cut by 1 base, the J end by 7 bases, with 13 bases between. This clonotype occurred many times. The sequence came from a human donor with low-grade glioma or glioblastoma, undergoing nonglioma brain surgery, or in good health (not recorded which). The chain combines TRBV3-1 with TRBJ1-2, with a possible D match to TRBD1 (5 bases). Sequencing was performed on glioma tissue, nonneoplastic brain tissue, or PBMCs (not recorded which). CDR3 nucleotide sequence: TGTGCCAGCAGCCAAGGACAGACAGTAGGTGGCTACACCTTC. It yields the protein CASSQGQTVGGYTF.